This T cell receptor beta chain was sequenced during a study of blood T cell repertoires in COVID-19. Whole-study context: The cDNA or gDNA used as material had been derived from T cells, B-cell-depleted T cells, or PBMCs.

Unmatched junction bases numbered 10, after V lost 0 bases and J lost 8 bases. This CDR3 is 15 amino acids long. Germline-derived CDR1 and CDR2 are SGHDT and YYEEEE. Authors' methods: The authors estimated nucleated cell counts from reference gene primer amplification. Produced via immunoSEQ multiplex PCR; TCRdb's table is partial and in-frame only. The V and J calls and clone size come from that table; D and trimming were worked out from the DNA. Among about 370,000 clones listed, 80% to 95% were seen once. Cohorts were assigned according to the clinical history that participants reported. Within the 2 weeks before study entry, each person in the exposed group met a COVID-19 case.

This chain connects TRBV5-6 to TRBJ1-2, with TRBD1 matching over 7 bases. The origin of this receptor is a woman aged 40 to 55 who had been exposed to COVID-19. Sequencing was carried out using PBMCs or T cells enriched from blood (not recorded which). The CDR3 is CASSLVVRGTEGYTF. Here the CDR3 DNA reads TGTGCCAGCAGCTTGGTGGTCCGCGGGACAGAAGGCTACACCTTC.